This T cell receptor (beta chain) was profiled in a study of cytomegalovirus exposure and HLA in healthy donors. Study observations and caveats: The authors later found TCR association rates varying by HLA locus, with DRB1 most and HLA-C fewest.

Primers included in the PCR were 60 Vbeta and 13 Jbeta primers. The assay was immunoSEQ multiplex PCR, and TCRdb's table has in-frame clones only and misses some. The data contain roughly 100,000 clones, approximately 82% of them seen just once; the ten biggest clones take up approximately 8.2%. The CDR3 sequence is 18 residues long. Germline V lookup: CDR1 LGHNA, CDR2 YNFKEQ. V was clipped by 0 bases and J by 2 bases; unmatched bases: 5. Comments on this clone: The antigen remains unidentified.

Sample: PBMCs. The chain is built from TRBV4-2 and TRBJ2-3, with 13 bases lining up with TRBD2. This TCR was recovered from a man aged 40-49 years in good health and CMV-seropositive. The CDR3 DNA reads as TGTGCCAGCAGCCAAGAAGGACTAGCGGGGGACCTCACAGATACGCAGTATTTT. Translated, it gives CASSQEGLAGDLTDTQYF.